This T cell receptor beta chain was identified in a study of blood T cell repertoires in COVID-19. Study in general: PBMCs, B-cell-depleted T cells, or T cells provided the cDNA or gDNA that made up the material.

In assigning cohorts, the study relied on participant-reported clinical history. This CDR3 has 13 amino acids. CDR1 is MNHEY, CDR2 SMNVEV, per germline (reference sequence). Source study methods: Cell counts per sample came from amplifying reference gene primers. Using immunoSEQ multiplex PCR, the repertoire was profiled, and TCRdb retains in-frame clones only, with some absent. From that table come the V and J calls and clone size; the DNA was used to work out D and trimming. The sample yields about 280,000 clones, around 90% seen once. This TCR derives from a woman aged 18-35 years with acute COVID-19. Material: PBMCs or T cells enriched from blood (not recorded which). V usage is TRBV27 and J usage is TRBJ1-6; unclear D gene. The CDR3 coding sequence is TGTGCTACCCAGACGAGGGTAAATTCACCCCTCCACTTT. Translation: CATQTRVNSPLHF.